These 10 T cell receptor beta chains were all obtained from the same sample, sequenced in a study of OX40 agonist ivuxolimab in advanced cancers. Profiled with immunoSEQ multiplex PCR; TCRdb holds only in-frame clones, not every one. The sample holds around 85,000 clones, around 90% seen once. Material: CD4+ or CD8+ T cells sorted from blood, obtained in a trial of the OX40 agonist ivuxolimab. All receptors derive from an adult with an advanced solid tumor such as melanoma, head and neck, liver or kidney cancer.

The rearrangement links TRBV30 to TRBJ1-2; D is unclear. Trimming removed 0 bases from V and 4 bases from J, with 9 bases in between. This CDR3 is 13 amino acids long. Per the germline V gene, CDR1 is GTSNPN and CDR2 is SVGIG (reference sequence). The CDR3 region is CAWSVRQSYGYTF. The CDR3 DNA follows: TGTGCCTGGAGTGTACGGCAAAGCTATGGCTACACCTTC.

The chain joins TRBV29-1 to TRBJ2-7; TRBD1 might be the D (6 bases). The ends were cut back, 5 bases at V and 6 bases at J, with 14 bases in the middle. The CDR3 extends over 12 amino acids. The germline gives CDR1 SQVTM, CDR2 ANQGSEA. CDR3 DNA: TGCAGCGTTCGGGCAGGGGTTGGCGAGCAGTACTTC. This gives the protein CSVRAGVGEQYF.

The CDR3 bases are TGTGCCAGCAGCCAAGATGGGGGACTAGCCTACAATGAGCAGTTCTTC. This codes for CASSQDGGLAYNEQFF. The chain links TRBV14 to TRBJ2-1; 8 positions match TRBD2. V was clipped by 0 bases and J by 2 bases; unmatched bases: 3. The CDR3 spans 16 residues. CDR1 is SGHDN, CDR2 FVKESK, per germline.

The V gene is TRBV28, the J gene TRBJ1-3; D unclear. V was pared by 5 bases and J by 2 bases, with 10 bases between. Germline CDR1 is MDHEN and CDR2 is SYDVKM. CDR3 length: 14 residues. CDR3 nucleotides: TGTGCCAGCAGTCTACGGTTGACTGGAAACACCATATATTTT. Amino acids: CASSLRLTGNTIYF.

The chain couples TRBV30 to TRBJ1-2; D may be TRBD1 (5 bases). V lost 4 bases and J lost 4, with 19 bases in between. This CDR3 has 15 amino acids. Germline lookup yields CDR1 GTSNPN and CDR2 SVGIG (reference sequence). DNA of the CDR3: TGTGCCTGGAATAAACGGACGGAGGGGAGCTATGGCTACACCTTC. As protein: CAWNKRTEGSYGYTF.

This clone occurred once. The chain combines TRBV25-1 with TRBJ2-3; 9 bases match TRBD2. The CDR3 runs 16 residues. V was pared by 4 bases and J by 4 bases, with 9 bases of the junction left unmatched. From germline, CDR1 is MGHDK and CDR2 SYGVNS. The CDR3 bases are TGTGCCAGCAGTGCCAGGACTAGCGCTGTCTCAGATACGCAGTATTTT. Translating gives CASSARTSAVSDTQYF.

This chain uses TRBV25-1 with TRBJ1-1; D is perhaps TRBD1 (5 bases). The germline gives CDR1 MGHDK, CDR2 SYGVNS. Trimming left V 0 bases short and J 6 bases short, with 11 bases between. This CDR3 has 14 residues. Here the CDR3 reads CASSEYLLGAEAFF. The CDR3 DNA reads TGTGCCAGCAGTGAATATCTTTTGGGGGCTGAAGCTTTCTTT.

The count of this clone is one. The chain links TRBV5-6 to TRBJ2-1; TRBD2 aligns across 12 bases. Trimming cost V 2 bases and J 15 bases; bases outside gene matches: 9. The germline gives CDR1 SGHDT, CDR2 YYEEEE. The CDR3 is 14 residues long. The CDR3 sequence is CASSFGASGRAGFF. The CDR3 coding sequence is TGTGCCAGCAGCTTCGGGGCTAGCGGGAGGGCGGGGTTCTTC.

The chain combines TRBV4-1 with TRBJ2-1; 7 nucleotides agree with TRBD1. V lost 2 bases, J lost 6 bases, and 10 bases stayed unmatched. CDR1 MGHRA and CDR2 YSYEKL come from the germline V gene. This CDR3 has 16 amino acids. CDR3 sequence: CASSQHYRGGGNEQFF. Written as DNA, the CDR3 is TGCGCCAGCAGCCAACACTACAGGGGTGGGGGCAATGAGCAGTTCTTC.

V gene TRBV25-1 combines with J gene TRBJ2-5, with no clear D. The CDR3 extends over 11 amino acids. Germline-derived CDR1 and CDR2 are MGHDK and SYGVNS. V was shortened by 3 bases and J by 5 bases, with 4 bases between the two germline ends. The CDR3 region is CASSDGETQYF. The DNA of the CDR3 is TGTGCCAGCAGTGATGGGGAGACCCAGTACTTC.